This TCR beta chain was observed in a study of OX40 agonist ivuxolimab in advanced cancers. Study background: Three partial responders included one hepatocellular carcinoma patient and two cutaneous melanoma patients. Study conclusions and caveats: CD8+ T cells (on average) carried more expanded clones than CD4+ T cells. CD4+ and CD8+ blood T cells expanded clonally by week 6 at 0.1 to 3.0 mg/kg.

This CDR3 spans 14 amino acids. Germline assignment: CDR1 SGHTA and CDR2 FQGTGA. About this clone itself: What it binds is not known. At one end, the junction sequence differs from germline, possibly due to a read error.

Generated by immunoSEQ multiplex PCR, the TCRdb table keeps only in-frame clones and is missing some. The repertoire includes roughly 26,000 clones, 76% of them detected once, and approximately 15% sits in the top ten. The TCR comes from an adult with an advanced solid tumor such as melanoma, head and neck, liver or kidney cancer. V gene TRBV7-3 combines with J gene TRBJ2-1, with unresolved D. Sequenced material: CD4+ or CD8+ T cells sorted from blood, taken in a trial of the OX40 agonist ivuxolimab. The CDR3, as DNA: TGTGCCAGCAGCCTAACTTATAGTGTATCTGAGCAGTTCTTC. This gives the protein CASSLTYSVSEQFF. Full variable domain (missing parts from reference TRBV7-3 and TRBJ2-1): GAGVSQTPSNKVTEKGKYVELRCDPISGHTALYWYRQSLGQGPEFLIYFQGTGAADDSGLPNDRFFAVRPEGSVSTLKIQRTERGDSAVYLCASSLTYSVSEQFFGPGTRLTVL.